One and the same sample provided the 18 T cell receptor beta chains below, sequenced in a study of T cell responses to AZD1222 COVID-19 vaccine. Repertoires were generated with immunoSEQ multiplex PCR, while TCRdb's copy carries only in-frame clones and drops some. The table lists about 140,000 clones, 92% of them singletons. Sequenced material: peripheral blood, taken on day 0 of AZD1222 vaccination. These receptor sequences come from an adult in good health.

V usage is TRBV21-1 and J usage is TRBJ2-6; the DNA was not compared with TRBD2, the D call given in the table. TRBV21-1 is termed a pseudogene. The CDR3 loop spans 19 amino acids. As DNA, the CDR3 is TGTGCCAGCAGCAAAGGAGTTCAGCGGGAGGACTCTGGGGCCAACGTCCTGACTTTC. Its translation is CASSKGVQREDSGANVLTF.

This clone has a single count. The gene calls are TRBV5-1 and TRBJ2-1; 11 bases fit TRBD2. The germline gives CDR1 SGHRS, CDR2 YFSETQ. Trimming removed 4 bases from V and 7 bases from J; junction bases left unmatched: 10. CDR3 length: 16 residues. The CDR3 loop reads CASSLFLAGGGNEQFF. The CDR3 DNA reads as TGCGCCAGCAGCCTGTTTTTAGCGGGAGGGGGTAATGAGCAGTTCTTC.

The genes are TRBV19 and TRBJ1-1; 8 bases map to TRBD1. Germline V CDR1 and CDR2: LNHDA, SQIVND (reference sequence). V gave up 4 bases and J gave up 0 bases; unmatched junction bases: 16. CDR3 length equals 19 residues. DNA for the CDR3: TGTGCCAGTAGTAGGGCAGGGGGCGCGATCGGACTTTTGAACACTGAAGCTTTCTTT. This gives the protein CASSRAGGAIGLLNTEAFF.

The CDR3 DNA follows: TGTGCCAGCAGGGTAGCGGGGCGCAATGAGCAGTTCTTC. The encoded protein is CASRVAGRNEQFF. The genes are TRBV6-5 and TRBJ2-1; 8 bases match TRBD2. CDR1 and CDR2 from the germline V gene are MNHEY and SVGAGI. Germline trimming cut 6 bases from V and 6 bases from J; bases unmatched to any gene: 4. CDR3 length equals 13 residues.

On this clone itself: One junction end does not reproduce the germline sequence, and a read error may be involved. Other DNA sequences of this sample code for an identical CDR3. The chain carries TRBV13 and TRBJ2-7, with D tentatively TRBD2 (6 bases). Germline lookup yields CDR1 PRHDT and CDR2 FYEKMQ (reference sequence). The CDR3 consists of 14 residues. Here the CDR3 reads CASSGPGGSYEQYF. The CDR3 DNA is TGTGCCAGTTCGGGCCCCGGAGGGTCCTACGAGCAGTACTTT.

This sequence joins TRBV30 and TRBJ1-1; tentative D call: TRBD1 (5 bases). This CDR3 is 13 amino acids long. The germline V gene has CDR1 GTSNPN and CDR2 SVGIG (reference sequence). V was pared by 2 bases and J by 7 bases, with 14 bases between. CDR3 residues: CAWSLLGTLEAFF. Here the CDR3 DNA reads TGTGCCTGGAGTCTATTGGGGACCCTTGAAGCTTTCTTT. Full variable domain (remainder filled in from reference TRBV30 and TRBJ1-1): SQTIHQWPATLVQPVGSPLSLECTVEGTSNPNLYWYRQAAGRGLQLLFYSVGIGQISSEVPQNLSASRPQDRQFILSSKKLLLSDSGFYLCAWSLLGTLEAFFGQGTRLTVV.

This chain uses TRBV6-6 with TRBJ2-7, with 11 positions matching TRBD1. Germline V gives CDR1 MNHNY, CDR2 SVGAGI (reference sequence). Losses at the gene ends were 5 bases for V and 6 bases for J; bases not matched to a gene: 18. The CDR3 runs 18 residues. The CDR3 DNA is TGTGCCAGCAGTCCCCTAGGGACAGGGGGGGAAAGTCTCGGCGAGCAGTACTTC. Its translation: CASSPLGTGGESLGEQYF.

The CDR3 nucleotides are TGTGCCAGCAGTGTTTACGAGGAGGAGGGCTACACCTTC. This gives the protein CASSVYEEEGYTF. V is TRBV2 and J is TRBJ1-2; no clear D. The CDR3 covers 13 residues. The ends were cut back, 4 bases at V and 8 bases at J, with 14 bases in the middle. Germline CDR1 and CDR2: SNHLY and FYNNEI.

The rearrangement joins TRBV6-4 to TRBJ2-1, with TRBD2 identical over 8 bases. The CDR3 has 16 amino acids. In germline, CDR1 is MRHNA, CDR2 SNTAGT. V shed 0 bases, J shed 8 bases, and the junction held 9 bases outside the gene matches. As DNA, the CDR3 is TGTGCCAGCAGTGACTCGATGCTAGCGGGTAGTGATGAGCAGTTCTTC. Its protein product is CASSDSMLAGSDEQFF.

CDR3 sequence (DNA): TGTGCCAGCAGCGGGCTTCCTGTGGATGAGCAGTTCTTC. Translation: CASSGLPVDEQFF. The rearrangement links TRBV13 to TRBJ2-1; D gene uncertain. CDR1 is PRHDT, CDR2 FYEKMQ, per germline (reference sequence). The CDR3 extends over 13 amino acids. V lost 5 bases to trimming and J lost 8 bases, with 13 bases between them.

This chain connects TRBV28 to TRBJ2-3; D is unclear. This CDR3 contains 15 residues. V lost 3 bases to trimming and J lost 1 base, with 11 bases between them. CDR1 MDHEN and CDR2 SYDVKM come from the germline V gene. The CDR3 sequence: CASSFGSGGTDTQYF. In nucleotides, the CDR3 is TGTGCCAGCAGTTTCGGGTCTGGTGGCACAGATACGCAGTATTTT.

The chain couples TRBV5-4 to TRBJ2-1, with 10 bases that match TRBD2. The CDR3 is made up of 17 amino acids. Per germline, CDR1 SGHNT and CDR2 YYREEE (reference sequence). Unmatched junction bases numbered 6, after V lost 0 bases and J lost 3 bases. CDR3 sequence: CASSLGASGSRYNEQFF. CDR3 DNA sequence: TGTGCCAGCAGCTTGGGGGCTAGCGGGAGTCGCTACAATGAGCAGTTCTTC.

V is TRBV6-5 and J is TRBJ2-1; 10 positions agree with TRBD1. The germline gives CDR1 MNHEY, CDR2 SVGAGI. This CDR3 spans 13 amino acids. Trimming cost V 9 bases and J 4 bases; bases outside gene matches: 3. CDR3 protein: CARRDRGYNEQFF. CDR3 bases: TGTGCCAGGCGGGACAGGGGATACAATGAGCAGTTCTTC.

In this sample, this clone turned up once. The chain combines TRBV11-1 with TRBJ2-3; 7 positions agree with TRBD2. J gave up 3 bases and V 4 bases, and 4 bases lay outside the gene matches. The CDR3 spans 14 residues. Germline-derived CDR1 and CDR2 are SGHAT and FQDESV (reference sequence). The CDR3 sequence: CASSSQGGTDTQYF. Written as DNA, the CDR3 is TGTGCCAGCAGCTCCCAGGGAGGGACAGATACGCAGTATTTT.

The chain joins TRBV27 to TRBJ1-6; maybe TRBD1 (5 bases). V was pared by 5 bases and J by 7 bases, with 21 bases between. Looked up from germline, CDR1 is MNHEY and CDR2 is SMNVEV (reference sequence). The CDR3 has 17 residues. CDR3 in amino acids: CASSPDPLGGTNSPLHF. The CDR3 nucleotides are TGTGCCAGCAGTCCCGACCCCTTAGGTGGGACGAATTCACCCCTCCACTTT.

The gene calls are TRBV11-1 and TRBJ1-6; no firm D call. In germline, CDR1 is SGHAT, CDR2 FQDESV (reference sequence). Deletions cut 5 bases from V and 10 bases from J, with 18 bases between. The CDR3 is made up of 15 amino acids. The CDR3 protein is CASSPDVGNSSPLHF. The CDR3 coding sequence is TGTGCCAGCAGCCCTGACGTGGGTAACAGCTCACCCCTCCACTTT.

The V and J genes are TRBV7-8 and TRBJ1-6; D gene ambiguous. Trimming stripped 3 bases from V and 6 bases from J, with 9 bases between. This CDR3 has 14 residues. Germline lookup yields CDR1 SGHVS and CDR2 FQNEAQ. CDR3 amino acids: CASSLSVGNSPLHF. The DNA for the CDR3 is TGTGCCAGCAGCTTGAGCGTGGGTAATTCACCCCTCCACTTT. Based on the CDR3 plus reference TRBV7-8 and TRBJ1-6, the full variable domain is GAGVSQSPRYKVAKRGQDVALRCDPISGHVSLFWYQQALGQGPEFLTYFQNEAQLDKSGLPSDRFFAERPEGSVSTLKIQRTQQEDSAVYLCASSLSVGNSPLHFGNGTRLTVT.

This sequence joins TRBV19 and TRBJ1-6; the D gene is possibly TRBD1 (6 bases). This CDR3 has 14 residues. Looked up from germline, CDR1 is LNHDA and CDR2 is SQIVND (reference sequence). Trimming took 6 bases from V and 9 from J, leaving 15 bases between them. The CDR3: CASSRGGRASPLHF. The CDR3 coding sequence is TGTGCCAGTAGCCGTGGGGGGCGAGCTTCACCCCTCCACTTT.